This is a list of T cell receptor beta chains from one sample in a study of regulatory T cells in long-lasting Graves disease. TCRdb passed the multiplex PCR reads through MiXCR, listing each CDR3 protein once. Among roughly 700,000 distinct CDR3 sequences listed, around 30% were seen once. The specimen comprised peripheral blood mononuclear cells (PBMCs), sampled when the disease was refractory, from a patient treated with antithyroid drugs. These receptors originate from a female donor with Graves disease. CDR3s include the opening cysteine and the closing phenylalanine or tryptophan. A D gene is named only where the DNA matches it firmly. A row's size may be missing; if present it is once, few, many or a size class.

clone size	V gene	D gene	J gene	CDR3 protein	CDR3 DNA
few	TRBV30	-	TRBJ1-1	CAWSLGQMMNTEAFF	TGTGCCTGGAGTCTCGGACAGATGATGAACACTGAAGCTTTCTTT
-	TRBV28	-	TRBJ1-5	CASSSTPFTPTVRDQPQHF	TGTGCCAGCAGTTCAACCCCCTTTACACCGACAGTCCGAGATCAGCCCCAGCATTTT
many	TRBV7-8	-	TRBJ1-6	CASSSQGNSPLHF	TGTGCCAGCAGCTCGCAAGGAAATTCACCCCTCCACTTT
-	TRBV3-1	-	TRBJ1-2	CASSQEPTVWGYTF	TGTGCCAGCAGCCAAGAGCCGACAGTCTGGGGCTACACCTTC
-	TRBV7-9	-	TRBJ1-5	CASSSRGQQHNQPQHF	TGTGCCAGCAGCTCCCGGGGACAACAGCACAATCAGCCCCAGCATTTT
-	TRBV15	TRBD1	TRBJ2-7	CATQPGQSYEQYF	TGTGCCACCCAGCCGGGACAGTCCTACGAGCAGTACTTC
-	TRBV6-6	TRBD1	TRBJ1-6	CASSYSGQGDSPLHF	TGTGCCAGCAGTTACTCGGGACAGGGAGATTCACCCCTCCACTTT
-	TRBV27	-	TRBJ1-5	CASSLSQGSQPQHF	TGTGCCAGCAGTTTATCACAGGGTAGTCAGCCCCAGCATTTT
-	TRBV6-1	-	TRBJ1-2	CASGASTYGYTF	TGTGCCAGCGGGGCGAGTACCTATGGCTACACCTTC
-	TRBV6-2/TRBV6-3	TRBD2	TRBJ2-2	CAEAGENTGELFF	TGTGCCGAGGCGGGAGAGAACACCGGGGAGCTGTTTTTT
-	TRBV10-3	-	TRBJ2-5	CATSEWGISGQETQYF	TGTGCCACCAGTGAGTGGGGAATTAGCGGCCAAGAGACCCAGTACTTC
-	TRBV10-3	TRBD2	TRBJ2-7	CATSLAGEGYEQYF	TGTGCCACTTCTTTAGCGGGAGAAGGGTACGAGCAGTACTTC
many	TRBV11-2	-	TRBJ2-7	CASSLEGSVAPYEQYF	TGTGCCAGCAGCTTAGAAGGGAGCGTAGCCCCCTACGAGCAGTACTTC
-	TRBV11-2	-	TRBJ1-1	CASSLRGRELNEAFF	TGTGCCAGCAGCTTAAGGGGCAGGGAATTAAATGAAGCTTTCTTT
many	TRBV15	TRBD2	TRBJ2-5	CATSTYLSGGPSSQETQYF	TGTGCCACCAGCACCTATCTTAGCGGGGGGCCCTCGTCCCAAGAGACCCAGTACTTC
-	TRBV28	-	TRBJ1-2	CASRTRRAGTINYGYTF	TGTGCCAGCAGGACAAGACGTGCGGGGACCATTAACTATGGCTACACCTTC
few	TRBV20-1	-	TRBJ2-1	CSARDPVSTGYEQFF	TGCAGTGCTAGAGATCCAGTCTCTACAGGGTATGAGCAGTTCTTC
few	TRBV7-2	TRBD2	TRBJ2-7	CASSLAASGSSYEQYF	TGTGCCAGCAGCTTAGCGGCTAGCGGGTCTTCCTACGAGCAGTACTTC
few	TRBV20-1	-	TRBJ2-5	CSAGSGGPAETQYF	TGCAGTGCTGGCTCGGGGGGCCCCGCAGAGACCCAGTACTTC
many	TRBV6-1	-	TRBJ2-7	CASNRPGALSYEQYF	TGTGCCAGCAACCGGCCTGGGGCGCTCTCCTACGAGCAGTACTTC
few	TRBV28	TRBD1	TRBJ1-5	CASRQQGRSNQPQHF	TGTGCCAGCAGACAACAGGGGCGAAGCAATCAGCCCCAGCATTTT
few	TRBV12-3/TRBV12-4	-	TRBJ1-1	CASSFTGNTGAFF	TGTGCCAGCAGTTTTACAGGAAACACTGGAGCTTTCTTT
-	TRBV7-8	-	TRBJ1-4	CASSLDQYQTGGKLFF	TGTGCCAGCAGCTTAGATCAGTATCAAACGGGAGGAAAACTGTTTTTT
few	TRBV27	-	TRBJ1-1	CASSRRSSTEAFF	TGTGCCAGCAGTCGCCGTTCCAGCACTGAAGCTTTCTTT
many	TRBV28	-	TRBJ1-1	CASQGREAEAFF	TGTGCCAGCCAGGGAAGGGAGGCTGAAGCTTTCTTT
-	TRBV6-9	-	TRBJ2-5	CASSYDPKLKTQYF	TGTGCCAGCAGTTACGACCCGAAACTGAAGACCCAGTACTTC
many	TRBV2	-	TRBJ1-5	CASKDGGDYSNQPQHF	TGTGCCAGCAAGGATGGGGGAGACTATAGCAATCAGCCCCAGCATTTT
few	TRBV30	-	TRBJ1-1	CAWSPGQVNTEAFF	TGTGCCTGGAGTCCGGGCCAGGTAAACACTGAAGCTTTCTTT
many	TRBV6-1	-	TRBJ1-2	CASSENEGFYYGYTF	TGTGCCAGCAGTGAAAACGAGGGTTTCTACTATGGCTACACCTTC
-	TRBV19	TRBD1	TRBJ1-1	CASRRQGTGSTEAFF	TGTGCCAGTAGGCGACAGGGTACGGGGAGCACTGAAGCTTTCTTT
many	TRBV11-2	-	TRBJ2-5	CASSPTGVAETQYF	TGTGCCAGCAGCCCGACCGGGGTCGCAGAGACCCAGTACTTC
few	TRBV30	-	TRBJ1-6	CAWGNGLSPLHF	TGTGCCTGGGGCAACGGTTTGTCACCCCTCCACTTT
few	TRBV30	TRBD1	TRBJ2-7	CAWSVGDRDDEQYF	TGTGCCTGGAGTGTAGGGGACAGGGACGACGAGCAGTACTTC
-	TRBV11-1	TRBD2	TRBJ2-7	CASSKRDGTYEQYF	TGTGCCAGCAGCAAGCGGGACGGAACCTACGAGCAGTACTTC
-	TRBV5-1	-	TRBJ2-1	CASREGDYRYNEQFF	TGCGCCAGTAGAGAGGGCGATTATCGGTACAATGAGCAGTTCTTC
few	TRBV2	-	TRBJ1-2	CASPTRDLNYGYTF	TGTGCCAGCCCGACGAGGGACCTTAACTATGGCTACACCTTC
few	TRBV12-3/TRBV12-4	-	TRBJ1-5	CASSRSGLSSNQPQHF	TGTGCCAGCAGTAGGTCCGGACTGTCTAGCAATCAGCCCCAGCATTTT
-	TRBV10-2	-	TRBJ1-4	CASSDLPGGRREKLFF	TGCGCCAGCAGTGACCTACCTGGGGGCCGTCGAGAAAAACTGTTTTTT
-	TRBV5-4	-	TRBJ2-7	CASSPEAATYEQYF	TGTGCCAGCAGCCCCGAGGCGGCAACCTACGAGCAGTACTTC
-	TRBV9	TRBD2	TRBJ2-7	CASSVAGTSVQGQYF	TGTGCCAGCAGCGTAGCCGGGACTAGTGTCCAGGGGCAGTACTTC
few	TRBV29-1	TRBD1	TRBJ2-7	CSVEGKTGAAYEQYF	TGCAGCGTTGAAGGCAAGACAGGGGCTGCCTACGAGCAGTACTTC
-	TRBV25-1	-	TRBJ1-3	CASSSGAGGNTIYF	TGTGCCAGCAGTTCGGGGGCCGGAGGAAACACCATATATTTT
-	TRBV14	-	TRBJ2-4	CASSQAAGRGNIQYF	TGTGCCAGCAGCCAAGCAGCCGGACGAGGAAACATTCAGTACTTC
-	TRBV28	-	TRBJ1-2	CASSFVGLDRRNYGYTF	TGTGCCAGCAGTTTCGTAGGCCTCGACAGGCGGAACTATGGCTACACCTTC
-	TRBV27	-	TRBJ1-5	CASSLSVLQPQHF	TGTGCCAGCAGTTTATCGGTGTTGCAGCCCCAGCATTTT
-	TRBV20-1	TRBD1	TRBJ2-7	CSASVLRDRGYEQYF	TGCAGTGCTAGCGTTTTGCGGGACAGGGGCTACGAGCAGTACTTC
-	TRBV4-1	-	TRBJ1-2	CASSQGVRQIGYTF	TGCGCCAGCAGCCAAGGAGTCAGGCAGATTGGCTACACCTTC
-	TRBV5-1	-	TRBJ1-1	CASNRDDRRMNTEAFF	TGCGCCAGCAACCGGGACGACCGGAGGATGAACACTGAAGCTTTCTTT
once	TRBV29-1	TRBD2	TRBJ2-7	CSVEVRAGRPYEQYF	TGCAGCGTTGAAGTTCGAGCGGGACGCCCTTACGAGCAGTACTTC
few	TRBV12-3/TRBV12-4	-	TRBJ2-7	CASSLPDYEQYF	TGTGCCAGCAGTTTGCCGGACTACGAGCAGTACTTC
few	TRBV5-1	-	TRBJ1-1	CASSLGTEYMNTEAFF	TGCGCCAGCAGCTTGGGGACAGAATACATGAACACTGAAGCTTTCTTT
-	TRBV27	TRBD2	TRBJ2-7	CASSVGRGSYEQYF	TGTGCCAGCAGTGTCGGGAGGGGGTCCTACGAGCAGTACTTC
few	TRBV19	TRBD1	TRBJ1-2	CASSRFLQGNYGYTF	TGTGCCAGTAGTAGATTCCTACAGGGGAACTATGGCTACACCTTC